This entry lists 25 T cell receptor beta chains sequenced from one sample in a study of cytomegalovirus exposure and HLA in healthy donors. Profiled with immunoSEQ multiplex PCR; TCRdb holds only in-frame clones, not every one. The sample consists of more than 90,000 clones, over 85% of them appearing once. Sequenced: PBMCs. These receptors all stem from a woman aged 25-40 years in good health and CMV-seropositive.

The chain combines TRBV5-1 with TRBJ2-7; D is uncertain. This CDR3 is 13 amino acids long. With 5 bases removed from V and 3 bases from J, the gap between germline ends came to 12 bases. Germline-derived CDR1 and CDR2 are SGHRS and YFSETQ. The CDR3 DNA reads TGCGCCAGCAGTATCACTGTCCTCTACGAGCAGTACTTC. Protein sequence: CASSITVLYEQYF.

The chain is built from TRBV29-1 and TRBJ1-1; 8 bases align to TRBD1. The CDR3 runs to 13 residues. The V gene's germline CDR1 is SQVTM and CDR2 ANQGSEA. V lost 7 bases, J lost 4 bases, and 8 bases stayed unmatched. In DNA, the CDR3 is TGCAGCGCCGGACAGGGAAGATCCACTGAAGCTTTCTTT. This encodes CSAGQGRSTEAFF.

V is TRBV11-3 and J is TRBJ2-5; 7 nucleotides agree with TRBD2. V shed 2 bases, J shed 1 base, and the junction held 4 bases outside the gene matches. CDR1 is SGHNT, CDR2 YENEEA, per germline. The CDR3 runs to 15 residues. CDR3 nucleotides: TGTGCCAGCAGCTTAAAGGCTAGCGGCCAAGAGACCCAGTACTTC. This gives the protein CASSLKASGQETQYF.

The chain recombines TRBV2 with TRBJ2-3; 7 nucleotides agree with TRBD2. Germline CDR1 and CDR2: SNHLY and FYNNEI. This CDR3 is built from 15 residues. With 6 bases clipped from V and 2 bases from J, the junction kept 8 bases outside the gene matches. In nucleotides, the CDR3 is TGTGCCAGCAGCGCCACTAGCGACAACACAGATACGCAGTATTTT. Protein product: CASSATSDNTDTQYF. Looking up the rest from reference TRBV2 and TRBJ2-3 gives the full variable domain: EPEVTQTPSHQVTQMGQEVILRCVPISNHLYFYWYRQILGQKVEFLVSFYNNEISEKSEIFDDQFSVERPDGSNFTLKIRSTKLEDSAMYFCASSATSDNTDTQYFGPGTRLTVL.

The J gene is TRBJ1-2, the V gene TRBV7-2; TRBD1 is a possible D gene (6 bases). Per germline, CDR1 SGHTA and CDR2 FQGNSA. Trimming shortened V by 3 bases and J by 6 bases, and 14 bases separated the two germline ends. The CDR3 is made up of 14 amino acids. The CDR3 nucleotides are TGTGCCAGCAGCTTCGATCAGGGGACGCATGGCTACACCTTC. Its translation: CASSFDQGTHGYTF. Complete variable domain (other parts from reference TRBV7-2 and TRBJ1-2): GAGVSQSPSNKVTEKGKDVELRCDPISGHTALYWYRQSLGQGLEFLIYFQGNSAPDKSGLPSDRFSAERTGGSVSTLTIQRTQQEDSAVYLCASSFDQGTHGYTFGSGTRLTVV.

V is TRBV6-5 and J is TRBJ1-2; 8 nucleotides agree with TRBD1. The CDR3 is made up of 15 amino acids. Germline CDR1 and CDR2: MNHEY and SVGAGI. V lost 7 bases to trimming and J lost 5 bases; unmatched junction nucleotides: 12. Written as DNA, the CDR3 is TGTGCCAGCAAGGGTCAGGGGGCGCTCGGGTATGGCTACACCTTC. Its translation: CASKGQGALGYGYTF.

The chain joins TRBV27 to TRBJ2-5, with 7 bases that match TRBD2. V lost 8 bases and J lost 0; bases outside the gene matches: 9. Germline V gene lookup returns CDR1 MNHEY and CDR2 SMNVEV (reference sequence). CDR3 size: 15 residues. CDR3 sequence: CASGGGRTHQETQYF. The CDR3 DNA follows: TGTGCCAGCGGGGGGGGGAGGACTCACCAAGAGACCCAGTACTTC.

This sequence joins TRBV7-7 and TRBJ2-7, with 10 bases fitting TRBD2. The CDR3 consists of 15 residues. Germline loops: CDR1 SSHAT, CDR2 FNYEAQ (reference sequence). Trimming removed 0 bases from V and 1 base from J; junction bases left unmatched: 0. CDR3 residues: CASSLALAGSYEQYF. The CDR3 region has the DNA TGTGCCAGCAGCTTAGCACTAGCGGGGTCCTACGAGCAGTACTTC.

The chain combines TRBV27 with TRBJ2-7; D is perhaps TRBD2 (6 bases). The length of the CDR3 is 15 residues. V lost 5 bases to trimming and J lost 0 bases, with 14 bases between them. CDR1 is MNHEY and CDR2 is SMNVEV in the germline V gene (reference sequence). Here the CDR3 reads CASSDTGLISYEQYF. CDR3 DNA sequence: TGTGCCAGCAGTGATACGGGACTGATCTCCTACGAGCAGTACTTC.

V is TRBV30 and J is TRBJ2-6, with TRBD1 matching over 8 bases. The CDR3 is 18 amino acids. The germline V gene has CDR1 GTSNPN and CDR2 SVGIG (reference sequence). V shed 0 bases and J 5 bases; nucleotides not matched to a gene: 12. The CDR3 sequence: CAWSVLRTGSGRANVLTF. DNA of the CDR3: TGTGCCTGGAGTGTACTCCGGACAGGGTCAGGTAGGGCCAACGTCCTGACTTTC. The variable domain in full, with the rest retrieved from reference TRBV30 and TRBJ2-6, is SQTIHQWPATLVQPVGSPLSLECTVEGTSNPNLYWYRQAAGRGLQLLFYSVGIGQISSEVPQNLSASRPQDRQFILSSKKLLLSDSGFYLCAWSVLRTGSGRANVLTFGAGSRLTVL.

The chain joins TRBV28 to TRBJ1-2; 7 bases align to TRBD1. The CDR3 spans 16 residues. CDR1 MDHEN and CDR2 SYDVKM come from the germline V gene. After removal of 8 bases from V and 4 bases from J, the junction contained 16 bases not matched to a gene. The CDR3 region has the DNA TGTGCCAGCGGAGTTACGGGACAGCCAAAACCCTATGGCTACACCTTC. It is translated as CASGVTGQPKPYGYTF.

As concerns this clone: The junction does not match germline at one end; this may be a read error. V usage is TRBV4-2 and J usage is TRBJ2-1, with D maybe TRBD2 (6 bases). The CDR3 runs 14 residues. Germline V lookup: CDR1 LGHNA, CDR2 YNFKEQ. The CDR3 reads CASSKEPRDNEQFF. In nucleotides, the CDR3 is TGTGCCAGCAGCAAAGAACCGCGGGATAATGAGCAGTTCTTC.

This rearrangement joins TRBV29-1 to TRBJ2-1; maybe TRBD2 (6 bases). Per the germline V gene, CDR1 is SQVTM and CDR2 is ANQGSEA. The length of the CDR3 is 16 residues. Trimming removed 6 bases from V and 3 bases from J, with 21 bases in between. CDR3 protein: CSVPKRLGSSYNEQFF. The CDR3 coding sequence is TGCAGCGTCCCCAAGAGGCTCGGGAGCAGCTACAATGAGCAGTTCTTC.

The chain recombines TRBV18 with TRBJ2-1, with 10 positions matching TRBD2. CDR3 size: 16 residues. Germline CDR1 is KGHSH and CDR2 is LQKENI. The V and J ends lost 3 bases and 9 bases, in that order; junction bases with no gene match: 11. CDR3 DNA sequence: TGTGCCAGCTCACCCCCTAGCGGGAGACGGGGAGGTGAGCAGTTCTTC. As protein: CASSPPSGRRGGEQFF.

J is TRBJ2-2 and V is TRBV9, with TRBD2 matching over 10 bases. There are 16 residues in the CDR3. J gave up 5 bases and V 2 bases, and 6 bases lay outside the gene matches. Per the germline V gene, CDR1 is SGDLS and CDR2 is YYNGEE. The CDR3 here is CASSVDLAGVTGELFF. CDR3 bases: TGTGCCAGCAGCGTTGATCTAGCGGGAGTTACCGGGGAGCTGTTTTTT.

The rearrangement uses TRBV6-5 and TRBJ1-5, with D possibly being TRBD1 (5 bases). Germline CDR1 and CDR2: MNHEY and SVGAGI. The CDR3 sequence is 15 residues long. V lost 6 bases to trimming and J lost 7 bases, with 19 bases between them. The CDR3 coding sequence is TGTGCCAGCAGCCCAACGGGGGGGTTGAGGCAGCCCCAGCATTTT. It translates to CASSPTGGLRQPQHF.

The chain links TRBV5-1 to TRBJ2-2, with no clear D. Germline V gene sequence: CDR1 SGHRS, CDR2 YFSETQ. V shed 2 bases and J shed 5 bases, with 10 bases lying between them. The CDR3 is made up of 14 amino acids. In DNA, the CDR3 is TGCGCCAGCAGCTTTAGTAGCAGTACCGGGGAGCTGTTTTTT. It encodes CASSFSSSTGELFF.

This clone was seen only once. The gene calls are TRBV7-8 and TRBJ2-4; D call uncertain. CDR3 length equals 15 residues. The ends were cut back, 1 base at V and 3 bases at J, with 10 bases in the middle. Germline assignment: CDR1 SGHVS and CDR2 FQNEAQ. The CDR3: CASSLGSENKNIQYF. As DNA, the CDR3 is TGTGCCAGCAGCTTAGGGTCCGAGAACAAAAACATTCAGTACTTC. Looking up the rest from reference TRBV7-8 and TRBJ2-4 gives the full variable domain: GAGVSQSPRYKVAKRGQDVALRCDPISGHVSLFWYQQALGQGPEFLTYFQNEAQLDKSGLPSDRFFAERPEGSVSTLKIQRTQQEDSAVYLCASSLGSENKNIQYFGAGTRLSVL.

This sequence joins TRBV19 and TRBJ1-1, with D possibly matching TRBD1 (5 bases). The V and J ends lost 2 bases and 0 bases respectively, with 10 bases between them. From germline, CDR1 is LNHDA and CDR2 SQIVND (reference sequence). The CDR3 has 15 amino acids. CDR3 sequence reads: CASSIFGGVNTEAFF. In DNA, the CDR3 is TGTGCCAGTAGTATATTCGGGGGAGTGAACACTGAAGCTTTCTTT.

The chain has TRBV6-6 and TRBJ2-7; 11 nucleotides agree with TRBD2. J lost 4 bases, V lost 3 bases, and 5 bases had no gene match. This CDR3 spans 15 amino acids. Per the germline V gene, CDR1 is MNHNY and CDR2 is SVGAGI (reference sequence). CDR3 nucleotide sequence: TGTGCCAGCAGTTATTCGGGGACTAGCGGTTACGAGCAGTACTTC. It codes for CASSYSGTSGYEQYF.

The chain has TRBV19 and TRBJ2-5, with TRBD2 matching 16 bases. The CDR3 is made up of 15 amino acids. Trimming at V came to 5 bases and at J to 5 bases, leaving 2 bases not matched to a gene. Germline V gene sequence: CDR1 LNHDA, CDR2 SQIVND (reference sequence). The CDR3 region is CASSGGLAGGETQYF. CDR3 nucleotides: TGTGCCAGTAGTGGGGGACTAGCGGGAGGGGAGACCCAGTACTTC.

V is TRBV5-1 and J is TRBJ2-1; 7 bases fit TRBD2. This CDR3 comprises 15 residues. CDR1 and CDR2 (germline): SGHRS, YFSETQ. V trimming: 2 bases; J trimming: 3 bases; junction bases outside the gene matches: 5. The CDR3 region has the DNA TGCGCCAGCAGCTTTCGAGCGGGGCTCTACAATGAGCAGTTCTTC. It is translated as CASSFRAGLYNEQFF.

This chain uses TRBV9 with TRBJ2-1; 11 bases match TRBD2. The length of the CDR3 is 19 residues. Germline V gene lookup returns CDR1 SGDLS and CDR2 YYNGEE. The trim removed 4 bases at V and 3 bases at J, leaving 15 bases unmatched. The DNA for the CDR3 is TGTGCCAGCAGCTCCCGAACTAGGGGACTAGCGGAGATCTACAATGAGCAGTTCTTC. Translation: CASSSRTRGLAEIYNEQFF.

V gene TRBV4-3 combines with J gene TRBJ2-5; maybe TRBD1 (6 bases). Germline CDR1 is LGHNA and CDR2 is YSLEER. The ends were cut back, 4 bases at V and 3 bases at J, with 12 bases in the middle. The CDR3 spans 14 residues. This CDR3 reads CASSLSGDEETQYF. The CDR3 nucleotides are TGCGCCAGCAGCCTATCAGGGGACGAAGAGACCCAGTACTTC.

The V call is TRBV9, the J call TRBJ1-3; maybe TRBD1 (6 bases). This CDR3 region has 15 residues. Looked up from germline, CDR1 is SGDLS and CDR2 is YYNGEE. V lost 7 bases, J lost 0 bases, and 14 bases lay in between. The CDR3 bases are TGTGCCAGCGGATTAGGACAGCCCTCTGGAAACACCATATATTTT. Its translation is CASGLGQPSGNTIYF.